These 21 T cell receptor beta chains originate from one sample sequenced in a study of T cell repertoires in cytomegalovirus infection. Their recognized antigens are unknown. TCRdb used MiXCR to reprocess the reads, holding one entry per CDR3 protein. The sample contains about 100,000 distinct CDR3 sequences, less than 55% of which appear only once. The sample here was CD8+ T cells from cultured PBMCs, taken from culture after CMV antigen stimulation. These receptors were obtained from a human donor in good health (CMV status not recorded). Some clones in this sample may be carry-over from other donors' samples.

This clonotype occurred a few times. The V and J genes are TRBV13 and TRBJ2-1, with a possible D match to TRBD1 (6 bases). Trimming stripped 5 bases from V and 5 bases from J, with 22 bases between. Germline values: CDR1 PRHDT, CDR2 FYEKMQ (reference sequence). This CDR3 has 17 residues. Here the CDR3 DNA reads TGTGCCAGCAGCGAGAGGACTGGGGGCGTAAGTAACAATGAGCAGTTCTTC. As protein: CASSERTGGVSNNEQFF. Full variable domain (missing parts from reference TRBV13 and TRBJ2-1): AAGVIQSPRHLIKEKRETATLKCYPIPRHDTVYWYQQGPGQDPQFLISFYEKMQSDKGSIPDRFSAQQFSDYHSELNMSSLELGDSALYFCASSERTGGVSNNEQFFGPGTRLTVL.

This clonotype has only a few counts. This chain joins TRBV12-3 or TRBV12-4 and TRBJ2-3, with D possibly called TRBD1 or TRBD2 (5 bases each). V was clipped by 2 bases and J by 4 bases, with 16 bases between them. CDR3 size: 16 residues. Here the CDR3 reads CASSLTSLGVPDTQYF. For the CDR3, the DNA is TGTGCCAGCAGTTTAACGTCATTGGGGGTTCCAGATACGCAGTATTTT.

The CDR3 bases are TGCAGTGCTTCTCAGGCTAGCGGGGGGGCCGGGAACACCGGGGAGCTGTTTTTT. It is translated as CSASQASGGAGNTGELFF. V and J are TRBV20-1 and TRBJ2-2; 12 nucleotides agree with TRBD2. Germline V lookup: CDR1 DFQATT, CDR2 SNEGSKA (reference sequence). The CDR3 is made up of 18 amino acids. V shed 5 bases, J shed 1 base, and the junction held 11 bases outside the gene matches.

The chain recombines TRBV11-2 with TRBJ2-1; TRBD1 agrees at 12 bases. The V segment lost 3 bases and the J segment 3 bases; nucleotides outside the gene matches: 3. The CDR3 is 16 residues long. Looked up from germline, CDR1 is SGHAT and CDR2 is FQNNGV. The CDR3 here is CASSFGTGGGYNEQFF. CDR3 nucleotides: TGTGCCAGCAGCTTTGGGACAGGGGGCGGCTACAATGAGCAGTTCTTC.

Only a few counts were recorded for this clonotype. V is TRBV7-9 and J is TRBJ1-6; D perhaps matches TRBD1 (6 bases). The CDR3 is made up of 16 amino acids. V lost 4 bases and J 0 bases, leaving 10 bases between the germline ends. Germline loops: CDR1 SEHNR, CDR2 FQNEAQ (reference sequence). The CDR3 region is CASSSTGSSYNSPLHF. The DNA for the CDR3 is TGTGCCAGCAGCTCCACAGGGAGCTCCTATAATTCACCCCTCCACTTT.

The chain joins TRBV27 to TRBJ2-2; the match to TRBD2 covers 11 bases. This CDR3 has 15 amino acids. J lost 1 base, V lost 6 bases, and 1 base had no gene match. Germline CDR1 MNHEY, CDR2 SMNVEV (reference sequence). The CDR3 region is CASRGTSGNTGELFF. DNA for the CDR3: TGTGCCAGCAGGGGGACTAGCGGGAACACCGGGGAGCTGTTTTTT.

V usage is TRBV6-1 and J usage is TRBJ2-7, with TRBD2 matching over 8 bases. V trimming: 6 bases; J trimming: 2 bases; junction bases outside the gene matches: 3. The CDR3 runs to 13 residues. Germline CDR1 reads MNHNS; CDR2 reads SASEGT. CDR3 sequence: CASRRGDPYEQYF. The CDR3 nucleotides are TGTGCCAGCAGGCGGGGGGACCCCTACGAGCAGTACTTC.

In its sample, this clonotype was seen a few times. The chain combines TRBV27 with TRBJ2-3, with D possibly matching TRBD1 (6 bases). V was clipped by 6 bases and J by 4 bases, with 14 bases between them. Germline assignment: CDR1 MNHEY and CDR2 SMNVEV (reference sequence). CDR3 length equals 14 residues. The CDR3 DNA is TGTGCCAGCAGCCAAAACCAGGGGTCAGATACGCAGTATTTT. This sequence encodes CASSQNQGSDTQYF.

The chain has TRBV18 and TRBJ2-7; the match to TRBD1 covers 7 bases. The length of the CDR3 is 15 residues. Germline trimming cut 3 bases from V and 4 bases from J; bases unmatched to any gene: 9. CDR1 is KGHSH and CDR2 is LQKENI in the germline V gene. The CDR3 sequence is CASSPGRGTGYEQYF. CDR3 DNA: TGTGCCAGCTCACCGGGCAGGGGGACCGGATACGAGCAGTACTTC.

This clonotype was detected many times. The chain uses TRBV28 and TRBJ1-1; a possible D gene is TRBD1 (6 bases). Per germline, CDR1 MDHEN and CDR2 SYDVKM. V shed 6 bases and J shed 1 base, with 9 bases lying between them. The CDR3 has 13 amino acids. CDR3 DNA: TGTGCCAGCAGCTTGACAGGGAACACTGAAGCTTTCTTT. This encodes CASSLTGNTEAFF.

The V gene is TRBV6-6, the J gene TRBJ1-5, with D possibly TRBD1 on 5 matching bases. The germline V and J ends were trimmed by 5 bases and 9 bases, with 14 bases remaining between them. This CDR3 is built from 13 residues. CDR1 MNHNY and CDR2 SVGAGI come from the germline V gene (reference sequence). The CDR3 nucleotides are TGTGCCAGCAGTAACGGGGCTCTTTGGCCCCAGCATTTT. Its translation: CASSNGALWPQHF.

This clonotype was counted at least ten times. The chain employs TRBV6-5 and TRBJ2-3; tentatively, D is TRBD2 (6 bases). The CDR3 is made up of 14 amino acids. Trimming pared 2 bases from V and 5 bases from J, leaving 11 bases between. Germline values: CDR1 MNHEY, CDR2 SVGAGI. This CDR3 reads CASSYGGGLDTQYF. In DNA, the CDR3 is TGTGCCAGCAGTTACGGCGGAGGGTTAGATACGCAGTATTTT.

CDR3: CASSEVGVKGIQYF. CDR3 nucleotide sequence: TGTGCCAGCAGTGAAGTAGGGGTTAAGGGCATTCAGTACTTC. The V call is TRBV6-1, the J call TRBJ2-4, with D maybe TRBD1 (5 bases). V lost 1 base to trimming and J lost 9 bases, with 13 bases between them. Looked up from germline, CDR1 is MNHNS and CDR2 is SASEGT. This CDR3 is 14 amino acids long.

The chain carries TRBV7-2 and TRBJ2-7; 10 bases map to TRBD1. The junction had 13 bases not matched to a gene; V was cut back by 2 bases and J by 3 bases. CDR1 and CDR2 from the germline V gene are SGHTA and FQGNSA. The CDR3 is 18 amino acids. The CDR3 DNA reads TGTGCCAGCAGCTTAATCGGGGTGTGGGGACAGGGGAGCTACGAGCAGTACTTC. Amino acid sequence: CASSLIGVWGQGSYEQYF.

The gene calls are TRBV7-3 and TRBJ2-1; 11 positions match TRBD2. Germline CDR1 SGHTA, CDR2 FQGTGA. The CDR3 runs to 15 residues. V was pared by 1 base and J by 6 bases, with 2 bases of the junction left unmatched. DNA for the CDR3: TGTGCCAGCAGCTTAAATCTAGCGGGGGGCAATGAGCAGTTCTTC. Translated: CASSLNLAGGNEQFF.

The V gene is TRBV7-2, the J gene TRBJ1-1; 9 bases are shared with TRBD1. The CDR3 runs to 16 residues. CDR1 and CDR2 (germline): SGHTA, FQGNSA. The CDR3 region is CGGYRGLRGMNTEAFF. As DNA, the CDR3 is TGTGGGGGGTACAGGGGGCTGAGGGGGATGAACACTGAAGCTTTCTTT. The full variable domain, its missing parts supplied by reference TRBV7-2 and TRBJ1-1, is GAGVSQSPSNKVTEKGKDVELRCDPISGHTALYWYRQSLGQGLEFLIYFQGNSAPDKSGLPSDRFSAERTGGSVSTLTIQRTQQEDSAVYLCGGYRGLRGMNTEAFFGQGTRLTVV.

By share, this clonotype counts as medium-sized. The V and J genes are TRBV7-2 and TRBJ2-1; weak D call: TRBD2 (5 bases). CDR1 is SGHTA and CDR2 is FQGNSA in the germline V gene. CDR3 length equals 14 residues. The V and J ends lost 3 bases and 6 bases respectively, with 12 bases between them. CDR3 coding DNA: TGTGCCAGCAGCTTGTTTAGCGCGTTCAATGAGCAGTTCTTC. Amino acids: CASSLFSAFNEQFF.

J is TRBJ1-1 and V is TRBV4-1; 7 bases fit TRBD1. CDR1 is MGHRA and CDR2 is YSYEKL in the germline V gene. V shed 1 base and J 5 bases; nucleotides not matched to a gene: 4. The CDR3 loop spans 14 amino acids. CDR3 bases: TGCGCCAGCAGCCAAGTGGGACAGATTACTGAAGCTTTCTTT. This gives the protein CASSQVGQITEAFF.

This chain connects TRBV7-3 to TRBJ2-7; 11 positions agree with TRBD2. The V and J ends lost 5 bases and 5 bases, in that order; junction bases with no gene match: 8. The CDR3 is made up of 15 amino acids. Germline assignment: CDR1 SGHTA and CDR2 FQGTGA. The CDR3 coding sequence is TGTGCCAGCAGCCTGGGACTAGCGGCCTACCACGAGCAGTACTTC. Its translation is CASSLGLAAYHEQYF.

This clonotype turned up a few times. The rearrangement links TRBV10-3 to TRBJ2-5; 11 bases agree with TRBD2. CDR3 length: 18 residues. V dropped 3 bases and J dropped 2; count of bases not matched to a gene: 11. Looked up from germline, CDR1 is ENHRY and CDR2 is SYGVKD. CDR3 DNA sequence: TGTGCCATCAGTGAAGAACTAGCGGGGGCCGCGGGGCAAGAGACCCAGTACTTC. It yields the protein CAISEELAGAAGQETQYF.

The chain uses TRBV7-6 and TRBJ2-5, with 9 bases fitting TRBD2. The CDR3 has 15 residues. V was pared by 5 bases and J by 5 bases, with 9 bases of the junction left unmatched. Looked up from germline, CDR1 is SGHVS and CDR2 is FNYEAQ. Here the CDR3 reads CASSRGAGGLETQYF. DNA of the CDR3: TGTGCCAGCAGCCGCGGGGCGGGGGGGCTGGAGACCCAGTACTTC.